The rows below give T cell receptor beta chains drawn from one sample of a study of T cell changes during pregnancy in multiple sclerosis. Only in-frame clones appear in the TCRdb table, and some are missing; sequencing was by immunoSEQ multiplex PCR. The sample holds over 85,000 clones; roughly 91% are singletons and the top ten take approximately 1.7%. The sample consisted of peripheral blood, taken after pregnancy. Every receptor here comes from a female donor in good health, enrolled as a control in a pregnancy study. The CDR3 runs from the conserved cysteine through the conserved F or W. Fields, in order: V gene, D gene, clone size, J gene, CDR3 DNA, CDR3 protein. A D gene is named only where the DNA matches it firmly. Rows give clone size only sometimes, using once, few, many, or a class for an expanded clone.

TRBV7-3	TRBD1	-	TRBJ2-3	TGTGCCAGCAGCTTAGTTGGGGGACAGGGTGGATGGACAGATACGCAGTATTTT	CASSLVGGQGGWTDTQYF
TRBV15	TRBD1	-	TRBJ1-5	TGTGCCACCAGCAGAATACAGGGGGCCCAGCATTTT	CATSRIQGAQHF
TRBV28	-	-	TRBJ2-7	TGTGCCAGCAGTTCACCCCCGGACAGCCTTTGGGTCTACGAGCAGTACTTC	CASSSPPDSLWVYEQYF
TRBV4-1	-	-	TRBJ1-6	TGCGCCAGCAGCCAAGCTCAGACAGCCGATTATAATTCACCCCTCCACTTT	CASSQAQTADYNSPLHF
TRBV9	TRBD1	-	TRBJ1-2	TGTGCCAGCAGCGTCTCCTCCGGGACAGGGTTTGGCTACACCTTC	CASSVSSGTGFGYTF
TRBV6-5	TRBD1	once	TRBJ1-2	TGTGCCAGCAGTTACTCGACCATCAGGGGGCAGTTTACCACCTTC	CASSYSTIRGQFTTF
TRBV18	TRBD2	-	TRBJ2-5	TGTGCCAGCTCACCTGGACTAGGAGAGACCCAGTACTTC	CASSPGLGETQYF
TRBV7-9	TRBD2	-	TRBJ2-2	TGTGCCAGCAGCCCCTTAGCGGGGGGGGTCACCGGGGAGCTGTTTTTT	CASSPLAGGVTGELFF
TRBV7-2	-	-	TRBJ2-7	TGTGCCAGCAGCTCCGCCTACGAGCAGTACTTC	CASSSAYEQYF
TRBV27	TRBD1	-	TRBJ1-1	TGTGCCAGCAGGGTGACAGGGTTGAACACTGAAGCTTTCTTT	CASRVTGLNTEAFF
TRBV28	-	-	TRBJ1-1	TGTGCCAGCAGTTTATCTTGGGGGCCGTCCACTGAAGCTTTCTTT	CASSLSWGPSTEAFF
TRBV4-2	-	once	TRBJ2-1	TGTGCCAGCAGCCCCGGGGCCTACAATGAGCAGTTCTTC	CASSPGAYNEQFF
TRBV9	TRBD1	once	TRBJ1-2	TGTGCCAGCAGTCCCGCGGCAGGGGGCGGCCGCGACTATGGCTACACCTTC	CASSPAAGGGRDYGYTF
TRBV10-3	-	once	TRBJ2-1	TGTGCCATTTATTCCGGGGACTACAATGAGCAGTTCTTC	CAIYSGDYNEQFF
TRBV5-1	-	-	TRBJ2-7	TGCGCCAGCAGCGCTTCCAGTTCCGGGGACTACGAGCAGTACTTC	CASSASSSGDYEQYF
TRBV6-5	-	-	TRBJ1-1	TGTGCCAGCAGTCTCCCCAACACTGAAGCTTTCTTT	CASSLPNTEAFF
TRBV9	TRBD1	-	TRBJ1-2	TGTGCCAGCAGCTCCACAGGGGGTTTAACCTATGGCTACACCTTC	CASSSTGGLTYGYTF
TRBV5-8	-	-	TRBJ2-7	TGTGCCAGCAGCCCCCGGCAGGGTTTATACTCCTACGAGCAGTACTTC	CASSPRQGLYSYEQYF
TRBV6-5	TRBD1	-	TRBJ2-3	TGTGCCAGCAGTTATAACAGGGGTGGAGATACGCAGTATTTT	CASSYNRGGDTQYF
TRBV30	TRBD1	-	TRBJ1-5	TGTGCCTGGAGTTTCACAGGGGGCGTCAATCAGCCCCAGCATTTT	CAWSFTGGVNQPQHF
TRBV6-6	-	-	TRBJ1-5	TGTGCCAGCAGGGCAGGGATTATCAATCAGCCCCAGCATTTT	CASRAGIINQPQHF
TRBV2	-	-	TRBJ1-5	TGTGCCAGCAGTGGGGCAAGGAGCAATCAGCCCCAGCATTTT	CASSGARSNQPQHF
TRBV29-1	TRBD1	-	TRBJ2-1	TGCAGCGTAGGGTGGACAGGGACCATCAATGAGCAGTTCTTC	CSVGWTGTINEQFF
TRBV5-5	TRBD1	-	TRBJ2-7	TGTGCCAGCAGCTTGGCCAGGGACAGACCCTACGAGCAGTACTTC	CASSLARDRPYEQYF
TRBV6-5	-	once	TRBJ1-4	TGTGCCAGCAGTTACACGGGGGGAAGGGAAAAACTGTTTTTT	CASSYTGGREKLFF
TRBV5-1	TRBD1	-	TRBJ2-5	TGCGCCAGCAGCCCCGGGACAGTGCAAGAGACCCAGTACTTC	CASSPGTVQETQYF
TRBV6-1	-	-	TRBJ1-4	TGTGCCAGCAGTGAACGGCTGAGGGCCGGTGCAGCTAATGAAAAACTGTTTTTT	CASSERLRAGAANEKLFF
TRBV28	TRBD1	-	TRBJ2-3	TGTGCCAGCAGCTCCGGGACAGGGGGCTACCTTGATACGCAGTATTTT	CASSSGTGGYLDTQYF
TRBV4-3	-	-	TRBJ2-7	TGCGCCAGCAGCCAAGTCGGCAGGGTAGACGAGCAGTACTTC	CASSQVGRVDEQYF
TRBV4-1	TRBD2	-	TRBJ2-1	TGCGCCAGCAGCCAAGATCGGGGGGTAACCTACAATGAGCAGTTCTTC	CASSQDRGVTYNEQFF
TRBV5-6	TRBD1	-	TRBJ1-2	TGTGCCAGCAGCTTACCCTCCCGGGACAGCTCCTATGGCTACACCTTC	CASSLPSRDSSYGYTF
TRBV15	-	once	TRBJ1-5	TGTGCCACCACCCCCGACAGAACTCTCAATCAGCCCCAGCATTTT	CATTPDRTLNQPQHF
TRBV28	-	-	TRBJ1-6	TGTGCCAGCAGCTTACATTCAGGGAATTCACCCCTCCACTTT	CASSLHSGNSPLHF
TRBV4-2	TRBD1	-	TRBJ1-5	TGTGCCAGCAGCCGCGACCGGGACAGTAGCAATCAGCCCCAGCATTTT	CASSRDRDSSNQPQHF
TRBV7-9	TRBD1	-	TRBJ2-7	TGTGCCAGCAGCCCCACCGACAGGGAAGGCGAGCAGTACTTC	CASSPTDREGEQYF
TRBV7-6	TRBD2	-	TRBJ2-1	TGTGCCAGCAGCCCCACGGGGGGGCCCTACAATGAGCAGTTCTTC	CASSPTGGPYNEQFF
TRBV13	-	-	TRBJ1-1	TGTGCCAGCAGCTCGTTAGGGGGCACTGAAGCTTTCTTT	CASSSLGGTEAFF
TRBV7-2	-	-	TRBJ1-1	TGTGCCAGCAGCCGGCCGGGGGGATTAAACATGAACACTGAAGCTTTCTTT	CASSRPGGLNMNTEAFF
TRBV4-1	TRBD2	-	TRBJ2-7	TGCGCCAGCAGCCAGGAACCGGGACTACCGGGCCACGAGCAGTACTTC	CASSQEPGLPGHEQYF
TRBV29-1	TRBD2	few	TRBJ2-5	TGCAGCGTCGCAACCCGGGGGGTCCAAGAGACCCAGTACTTC	CSVATRGVQETQYF
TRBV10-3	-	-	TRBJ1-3	TGTGCCATCAGTGAGGTGCCTCGGGACACCCTCTCTGGAAACACCATATATTTT	CAISEVPRDTLSGNTIYF
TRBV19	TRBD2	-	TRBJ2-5	TGTGCCAGTAGTGGCGGGGGGTTCCAAGAGACCCAGTACTTC	CASSGGGFQETQYF
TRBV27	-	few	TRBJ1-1	TGTGCCAGCAGTTTATCTGCGACAGGGAACACTGAAGCTTTCTTT	CASSLSATGNTEAFF
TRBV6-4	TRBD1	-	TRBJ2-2	TGTGCCAGCAGACAGGGGGTGAACACCGGGGAGCTGTTTTTT	CASRQGVNTGELFF
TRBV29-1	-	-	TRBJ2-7	TGCAGCGTTGAAACGCAAACGGTACAGTACTTC	CSVETQTVQYF
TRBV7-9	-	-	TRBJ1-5	TGTGCCAGCAGCTTAAGGGAGGGCAATCAGCCCCAGCATTTT	CASSLREGNQPQHF
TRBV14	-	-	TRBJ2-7	TGTGCCAGCAGCCAGATGGCCCTTCCTGGTTGGCGGGGGCGCCCCCTGGAGCAGTACTTC	CASSQMALPGWRGRPLEQYF
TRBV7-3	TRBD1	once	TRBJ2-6	TGTGCCAGCAGCACGCGGGCCGGGACAGGGTTCCCTGGGGCCAACGTCCTGACTTTC	CASSTRAGTGFPGANVLTF
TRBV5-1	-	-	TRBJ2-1	TGCGCCAGCAGCTCGGGGTGGTCCTACAATGAGCAGTTCTTC	CASSSGWSYNEQFF
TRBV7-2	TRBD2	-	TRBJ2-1	TGTGCCAGCAGCTTGAGGTGGACTAGCGGGGGTGGCAATGAGCAGTTCTTC	CASSLRWTSGGGNEQFF
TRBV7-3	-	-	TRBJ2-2	TGTGCCAGCAGCTTAACGCGGCCACAGGGCCACACCGGGGAGCTGTTTTTT	CASSLTRPQGHTGELFF
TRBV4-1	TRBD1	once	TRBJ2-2	TGCGCCAGCAGCCAAAGCCAGGGGGCTTTTTCCGGGGAGCTGTTTTTT	CASSQSQGAFSGELFF
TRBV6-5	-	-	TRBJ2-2	TGTGCCAGCATTGAGGGAAACACCGGGGAGCTGTTTTTT	CASIEGNTGELFF
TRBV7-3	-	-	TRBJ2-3	TGTGCCAGCAGCCCTGGACAGAGATCTTTTACAGATACGCAGTATTTT	CASSPGQRSFTDTQYF
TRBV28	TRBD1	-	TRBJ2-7	TGTGCCAGCAGCCCCCCGGGGACAGGGACCGAGCAGTACTTC	CASSPPGTGTEQYF
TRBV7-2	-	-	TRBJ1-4	TGTGCCAGCAGCCAGGCGGCTTCGGGGGAAAATGAAAAACTGTTTTTT	CASSQAASGENEKLFF
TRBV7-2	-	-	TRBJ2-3	TGTGCCAGCAGCGAGCGACTAGGCGGTGCAGATACGCAGTATTTT	CASSERLGGADTQYF
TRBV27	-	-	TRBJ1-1	TGTGCCAGCAGTAGTCGGACTGAAGCTTTCTTT	CASSSRTEAFF